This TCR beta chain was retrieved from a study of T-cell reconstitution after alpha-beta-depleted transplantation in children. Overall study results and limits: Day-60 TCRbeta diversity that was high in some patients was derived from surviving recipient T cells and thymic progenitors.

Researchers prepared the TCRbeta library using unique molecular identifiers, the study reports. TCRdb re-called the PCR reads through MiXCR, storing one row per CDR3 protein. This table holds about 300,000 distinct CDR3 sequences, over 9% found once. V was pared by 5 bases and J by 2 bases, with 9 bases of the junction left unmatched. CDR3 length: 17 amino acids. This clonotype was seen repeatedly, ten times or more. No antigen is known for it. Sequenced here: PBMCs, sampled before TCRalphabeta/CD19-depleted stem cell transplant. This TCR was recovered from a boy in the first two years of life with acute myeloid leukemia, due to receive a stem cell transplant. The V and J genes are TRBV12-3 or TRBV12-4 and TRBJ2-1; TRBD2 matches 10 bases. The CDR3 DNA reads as TGTGCCAGCAGTACCCGACTAGCGGGTTTTCCCTACAATGAGCAGTTCTTC. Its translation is CASSTRLAGFPYNEQFF.